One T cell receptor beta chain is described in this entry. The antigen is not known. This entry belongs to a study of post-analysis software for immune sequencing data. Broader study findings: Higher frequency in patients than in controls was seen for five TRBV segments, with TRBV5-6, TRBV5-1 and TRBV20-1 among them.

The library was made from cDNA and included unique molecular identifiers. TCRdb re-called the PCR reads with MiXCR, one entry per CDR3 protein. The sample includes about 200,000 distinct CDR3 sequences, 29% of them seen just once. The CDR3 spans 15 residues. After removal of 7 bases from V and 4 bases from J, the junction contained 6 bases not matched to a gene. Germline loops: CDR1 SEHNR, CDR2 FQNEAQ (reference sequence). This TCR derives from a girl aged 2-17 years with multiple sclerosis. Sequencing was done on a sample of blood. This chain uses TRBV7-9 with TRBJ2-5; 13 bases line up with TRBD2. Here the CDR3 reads CASTRGLAGRETQYF. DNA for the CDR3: TGTGCCAGCACCAGGGGACTAGCGGGACGAGAGACCCAGTACTTC.